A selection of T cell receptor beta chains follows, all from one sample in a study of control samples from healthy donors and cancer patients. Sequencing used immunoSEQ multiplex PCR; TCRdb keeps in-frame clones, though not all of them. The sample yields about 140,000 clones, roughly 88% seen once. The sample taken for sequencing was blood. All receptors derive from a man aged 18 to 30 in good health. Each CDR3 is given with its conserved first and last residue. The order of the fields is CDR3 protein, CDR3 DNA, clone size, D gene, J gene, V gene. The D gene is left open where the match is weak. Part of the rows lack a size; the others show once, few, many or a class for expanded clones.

CASSPGPVGTFGELFF,TGTGCCAGCAGCCCTGGGCCCGTGGGGACCTTCGGGGAGCTGTTTTTT,NA,NA,TRBJ2-2,TRBV7-2
CASTKGGTFTDTQYF,TGTGCCAGTACTAAGGGGGGAACTTTCACAGATACGCAGTATTTT,NA,NA,TRBJ2-3,TRBV19
CASSVPRGAAFF,TGTGCCAGCAGCGTACCACGGGGGGCAGCTTTCTTT,NA,NA,TRBJ1-1,TRBV7-9
CASRITGNTEAFF,TGTGCCAGCAGGATCACGGGTAACACTGAAGCTTTCTTT,NA,NA,TRBJ1-1,TRBV28
CASSHRGGAYQETQYF,TGTGCCAGCAGCCACCGCGGGGGGGCGTACCAAGAGACCCAGTACTTC,once,TRBD2,TRBJ2-5,TRBV3-1/TRBV3-2
CASTVGDTGELFF,TGCGCCAGCACTGTCGGAGACACCGGGGAGCTGTTTTTT,NA,NA,TRBJ2-2,TRBV4-3
CASSSRDSPLEQYF,TGTGCCAGCAGTTCTAGGGACAGTCCTTTGGAGCAGTACTTC,NA,TRBD1,TRBJ2-7,TRBV28
CASSVDRGPTGELFF,TGTGCCAGCAGCGTGGACAGGGGGCCCACCGGGGAGCTGTTTTTT,NA,TRBD1,TRBJ2-2,TRBV11-2
CASNREGNTIYF,TGTGCCAGCAACAGGGAAGGAAACACCATATATTTT,NA,NA,TRBJ1-3,TRBV25-1
CASSQGRGQPQHF,TGTGCCAGCAGCCAAGGCAGGGGGCAGCCCCAGCATTTT,NA,TRBD1,TRBJ1-5,TRBV3-1/TRBV3-2
CASSREGANYGYTF,TGTGCCAGCAGCCGCGAAGGGGCGAACTATGGCTACACCTTC,NA,NA,TRBJ1-2,TRBV6-2/TRBV6-3
CASSFFYQESNQPQHF,TGTGCCAGCAGTTTCTTTTACCAGGAGAGCAATCAGCCCCAGCATTTT,NA,NA,TRBJ1-5,TRBV28
CASSLVGGDSTDTQYF,TGTGCCAGCAGCTTAGTTGGAGGCGACTCCACAGATACGCAGTATTTT,NA,NA,TRBJ2-3,TRBV7-6
CASSIRGRGTKQFF,TGTGCCAGTAGTATAAGGGGCAGGGGGACTAAGCAGTTCTTC,NA,NA,TRBJ2-1,TRBV19
CASSLDGQYNEQFF,TGTGCCAGCAGCTTAGACGGACAGTACAATGAGCAGTTCTTC,NA,NA,TRBJ2-1,TRBV7-2
CASSYRDRGRNQPQHF,TGTGCCAGCAGTTACAGGGACAGGGGGCGGAATCAGCCCCAGCATTTT,NA,TRBD1,TRBJ1-5,TRBV6-2/TRBV6-3
CATSTNFPGLAENSGANVLTF,TGTGCCACCAGCACGAATTTCCCGGGACTAGCGGAAAACTCTGGGGCCAACGTCCTGACTTTC,NA,TRBD2,TRBJ2-6,TRBV15
CASSLGTNSYEQYF,TGCGCCAGCAGCTTAGGGACAAACTCCTACGAGCAGTACTTC,NA,NA,TRBJ2-7,TRBV5-1
CASSTPDRALYRQYF,TGTGCCAGCAGTACCCCGGACAGGGCACTTTATCGGCAGTACTTC,NA,TRBD1,TRBJ2-7,TRBV2
CASSLGLGVDTQYF,TGTGCCAGCAGCCTTGGACTAGGGGTGGATACGCAGTATTTT,NA,TRBD2,TRBJ2-3,TRBV3-1/TRBV3-2
CASSEALQGAYEQYF,TGTGCCAGCAGTGAAGCGCTTCAGGGGGCCTACGAGCAGTACTTC,NA,TRBD1,TRBJ2-7,TRBV2
CASSYLIGGTEAFF,TGTGCCAGCAGTTACCTTATTGGGGGCACTGAAGCTTTCTTT,NA,NA,TRBJ1-1,TRBV6-5
CASSARLGGETQYF,TGTGCCAGCAGCGCTCGACTGGGAGGTGAGACCCAGTACTTC,NA,NA,TRBJ2-5,TRBV6-2/TRBV6-3
CASSPSAGASTDTQYF,TGTGCCAGCTCACCTTCCGCGGGGGCTAGCACAGATACGCAGTATTTT,NA,NA,TRBJ2-3,TRBV18
CASSLGGGFYNEQFF,TGTGCCAGCAGCTTGGGCGGGGGGTTCTACAATGAGCAGTTCTTC,NA,TRBD2,TRBJ2-1,TRBV7-7
CASSLTGVWTEAFF,TGTGCCAGCAGTTTGACAGGAGTTTGGACTGAAGCTTTCTTT,NA,NA,TRBJ1-1,TRBV28
CASSFVGQGTDTQYF,TGTGCCAGCAGTTTTGTAGGACAGGGAACAGATACGCAGTATTTT,NA,TRBD1,TRBJ2-3,TRBV27
CASSAGGRETNQPQHF,TGTGCCAGCAGCGCCGGAGGGCGGGAAACCAATCAGCCCCAGCATTTT,once,NA,TRBJ1-5,TRBV9
CASTFYNEQFF,TGTGCCAGCACGTTCTACAATGAGCAGTTCTTC,NA,NA,TRBJ2-1,TRBV6-5
CASSVGQGPPTGELFF,TGTGCCAGCAGCGTAGGGCAGGGACCCCCCACCGGGGAGCTGTTTTTT,few,NA,TRBJ2-2,TRBV9
CASSFLAGMGDTQYF,TGCGCCAGCAGCTTCCTAGCGGGGATGGGAGATACGCAGTATTTT,NA,TRBD2,TRBJ2-3,TRBV5-1
CASRVETQYF,TGTGCCAGTCGCGTAGAGACCCAGTACTTC,once,NA,TRBJ2-5,TRBV2
CASSFPTGRGDTGELFF,TGTGCCAGCAGCTTCCCGACCGGCAGGGGGGATACCGGGGAGCTGTTTTTT,few,NA,TRBJ2-2,TRBV5-4
CASSVGTGHVTDTQYF,TGTGCCAGCAGCGTAGGGACAGGGCATGTCACAGATACGCAGTATTTT,NA,TRBD1,TRBJ2-3,TRBV9
CASSLGLAALSQYF,TGTGCCAGCAGCTTGGGACTAGCTGCCCTCTCGCAGTATTTT,NA,TRBD2,TRBJ2-3,TRBV11-2
CASSGVGSTDTQYF,TGTGCCAGCAGTGGGGTGGGAAGCACAGATACGCAGTATTTT,once,NA,TRBJ2-3,TRBV2
CASSYFSQNYEQYF,TGTGCCAGCAGTTACTTCAGCCAGAACTACGAGCAGTACTTC,NA,NA,TRBJ2-7,TRBV6-2/TRBV6-3
CASSQVHFGDHYGYTF,TGTGCCAGCAGCCAAGTCCACTTTGGGGATCACTATGGCTACACCTTC,NA,NA,TRBJ1-2,TRBV4-2
CASHPTGSNYGYTF,TGTGCCAGTCACCCGACAGGTTCTAACTATGGCTACACCTTC,once,NA,TRBJ1-2,TRBV6-5
CASSQARQYYGYTF,TGCGCCAGCAGCCAAGCAAGGCAGTACTATGGCTACACCTTC,NA,NA,TRBJ1-2,TRBV4-3
CASSLDRVDTDTQYF,TGCGCCAGCAGCTTGGACAGGGTAGACACAGATACGCAGTATTTT,NA,NA,TRBJ2-3,TRBV5-1
CASSSPGGIGYNEQFF,TGTGCCAGCAGCTCCCCGGGGGGCATTGGGTACAATGAGCAGTTCTTC,NA,NA,TRBJ2-1,TRBV5-4